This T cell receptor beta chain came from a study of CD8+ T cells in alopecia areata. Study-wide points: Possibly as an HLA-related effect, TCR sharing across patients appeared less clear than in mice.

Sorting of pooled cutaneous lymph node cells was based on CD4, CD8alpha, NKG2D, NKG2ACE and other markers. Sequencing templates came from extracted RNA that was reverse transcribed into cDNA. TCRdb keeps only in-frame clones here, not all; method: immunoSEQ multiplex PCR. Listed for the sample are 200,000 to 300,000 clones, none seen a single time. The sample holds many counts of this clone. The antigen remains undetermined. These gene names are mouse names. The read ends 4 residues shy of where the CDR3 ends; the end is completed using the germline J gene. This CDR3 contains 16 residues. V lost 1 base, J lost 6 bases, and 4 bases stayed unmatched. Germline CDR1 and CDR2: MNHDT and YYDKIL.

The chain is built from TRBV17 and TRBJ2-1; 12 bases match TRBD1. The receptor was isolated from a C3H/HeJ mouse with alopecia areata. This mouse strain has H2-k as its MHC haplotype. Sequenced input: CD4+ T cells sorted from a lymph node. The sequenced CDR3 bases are TGTGCTAGCAGTAGAGGCCGGGACAGGGGGCGTGCT. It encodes CASSRGRDRGRA. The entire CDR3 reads CASSRGRDRGRAEQFF.